The present entry profiles one T cell receptor beta chain with its context. Its antigen remains unknown. This sample is part of a study of T cells after yellow fever vaccination. Findings and limits, study-wide: Post-booster repertoires contained most primary-vaccination clones again (approximately 97% CD4, 85% to 90% CD8).

Via MiXCR, TCRdb re-called the 5' RACE reads, giving one row per CDR3 protein. The sample has under 300,000 distinct CDR3 sequences; 6.5% to 8.5% are singletons. This CDR3 spans 13 amino acids. V was shortened by 0 bases and J by 4 bases, with 5 bases between the two germline ends. Germline V gene lookup returns CDR1 LGHNA and CDR2 YSLEER. The sequence was obtained from a man aged 25 to 40 who received the YFV17D yellow fever vaccine. V usage is TRBV4-3 and J usage is TRBJ2-3; no firm D call. The source was CD4+ T cells sorted from PBMCs, collected 15 days after the yellow fever booster vaccination. The CDR3: CASSQDSPDTQYF. In nucleotides, the CDR3 is TGCGCCAGCAGCCAAGATTCGCCAGATACGCAGTATTTT.